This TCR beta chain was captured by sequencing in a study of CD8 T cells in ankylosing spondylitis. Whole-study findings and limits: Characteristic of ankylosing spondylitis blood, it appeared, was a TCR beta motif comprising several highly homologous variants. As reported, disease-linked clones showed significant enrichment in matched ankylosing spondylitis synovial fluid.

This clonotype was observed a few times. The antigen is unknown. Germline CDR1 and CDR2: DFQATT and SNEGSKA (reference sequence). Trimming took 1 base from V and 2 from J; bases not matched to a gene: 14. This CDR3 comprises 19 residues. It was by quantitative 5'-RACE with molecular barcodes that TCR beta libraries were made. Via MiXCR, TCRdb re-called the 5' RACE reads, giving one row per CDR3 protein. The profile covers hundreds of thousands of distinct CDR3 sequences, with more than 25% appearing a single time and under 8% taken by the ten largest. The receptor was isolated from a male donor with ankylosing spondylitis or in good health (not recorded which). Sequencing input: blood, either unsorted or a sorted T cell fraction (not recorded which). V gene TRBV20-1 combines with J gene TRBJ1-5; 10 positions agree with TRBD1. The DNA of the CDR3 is TGCAGTGCTAGAGGCCCCGGGACAGGGGATATTATTGGCAATCAGCCCCAGCATTTT. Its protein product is CSARGPGTGDIIGNQPQHF.